This is a list of T cell receptor beta chains from one sample in a study of blood T cell repertoires in COVID-19. TCRdb's copy holds only in-frame clones and misses some; the assay was immunoSEQ multiplex PCR. This table has roughly 200,000 clones, just under 85% appearing once. Sequencing was done on a sample of peripheral blood. These receptors were taken from a woman aged 65 to 85 with active or convalescent COVID-19. Each CDR3 is given with its conserved first and last residue. D genes are given only for firm matches. Some rows have no size entry. The others give once, few or many, or a class for an expanded clone.

CDR3 DNA	CDR3 protein	D gene	V gene	J gene	CDR3 length	clone size
TGTGCCAGCAGCCTTAGCGGGATTATCGCAGATACGCAGTATTTT	CASSLSGIIADTQYF	TRBD2	TRBV7-3	TRBJ2-3	15	-
TGTGCCAGCAGTCCCCTAGCCTACAATGAGCAGTTCTTC	CASSPLAYNEQFF	-	TRBV6-2/TRBV6-3	TRBJ2-1	13	-
TGTGCCAGCAGCCAAGGGGACAGAGGAAACACCATATATTTT	CASSQGDRGNTIYF	TRBD1	TRBV14	TRBJ1-3	14	-
TGTGCCAGTAGTATAGATCTCCACTCAAGAGCCAAAAACATTCAGTACTTC	CASSIDLHSRAKNIQYF	-	TRBV19	TRBJ2-4	17	-
TGCGCCAGCAGGTTGGCGAAAGGAGAGACTGAAGCTTTCTTT	CASRLAKGETEAFF	-	TRBV5-1	TRBJ1-1	14	once
TGTGCCAGCTCGCCGCTCGGGGTTCAGGGAGGGTATAATTCACCCCTCCACTTT	CASSPLGVQGGYNSPLHF	-	TRBV28	TRBJ1-6	18	-
TGTGCCAGCAGTGAGCACGGGACAGGGAGGGAGGGCTACACCTTC	CASSEHGTGREGYTF	TRBD1	TRBV25-1	TRBJ1-2	15	-
TGTGCCAGCAGCCACGGACAGAACTTCTATGGCTACACCTTC	CASSHGQNFYGYTF	-	TRBV11-2	TRBJ1-2	14	-
TGTGCCAGCAGGTGTTTCGGACTAGGTGACACCGGGGAGCTGTTTTTT	CASRCFGLGDTGELFF	TRBD2	TRBV6-7	TRBJ2-2	16	-
TGCGCCAGCAGCTCAATCGGAGGAACTAGCGGGATTTCGGATGAGCAGTTCTTC	CASSSIGGTSGISDEQFF	TRBD2	TRBV5-1	TRBJ2-1	18	-
TGTGCCAGCTCACCCCCTCTTAGACAGGGCTACGAGCAGTACTTC	CASSPPLRQGYEQYF	TRBD1	TRBV18	TRBJ2-7	15	once
TGTGCCAGCAGCACCGGACTACGCACCGGGGAGCTGTTTTTT	CASSTGLRTGELFF	-	TRBV9	TRBJ2-2	14	-
TGTGCCAGCAGACATGACAGGGGGAGAGGCTACACCTTC	CASRHDRGRGYTF	TRBD1	TRBV28	TRBJ1-2	13	-
TGTGCCAGCAGTTTATGGGGACAGTACCAGCCCCAGCATTTT	CASSLWGQYQPQHF	TRBD1	TRBV28	TRBJ1-5	14	-
TGTGCCAGCAGCTTGGGCCCAACCGGGGAGCTGTTTTTT	CASSLGPTGELFF	-	TRBV11-3	TRBJ2-2	13	-
TGTGCCAGCAGTTCCGGGACTGGTAACACTGAAGCTTTCTTT	CASSSGTGNTEAFF	-	TRBV28	TRBJ1-1	14	-
TGTGCCAGCAACCGCGACCAGGGGACGGGCGAGCAGTTCTTC	CASNRDQGTGEQFF	-	TRBV6-5	TRBJ2-1	14	-
TGTGCCACCAGCAGAGACTGGAGGGGTACAGATACGCAGTATTTT	CATSRDWRGTDTQYF	-	TRBV15	TRBJ2-3	15	-
TGCGCCAGCATGCCCAAGGTGTCTGACATTTCCTACGAGCAGTACTTC	CASMPKVSDISYEQYF	-	TRBV23-1	TRBJ2-7	16	-
TGCGCCAGCAGCTTGGGACAGCTTGGCTACACCTTC	CASSLGQLGYTF	-	TRBV5-1	TRBJ1-2	12	-
TGTGCCAGCAGCTCCCGACAGGGCTACAATGAGCAGTTCTTC	CASSSRQGYNEQFF	TRBD1	TRBV7-9	TRBJ2-1	14	-
TGTGCCAGCAGTTATCAAGCGTGGGAGACCCAGTACTTC	CASSYQAWETQYF	-	TRBV6-5	TRBJ2-5	13	-
TGTGCCAGCAGCCTTAACAGGGTTTCACCTGGAAACACCATATATTTT	CASSLNRVSPGNTIYF	-	TRBV11-2	TRBJ1-3	16	once
TGTGCCTGGAGGGAGGGACTAGGACCTAACTCCTATAATTCACCCCTCCACTTT	CAWREGLGPNSYNSPLHF	-	TRBV30	TRBJ1-6	18	-
TGTGCCAGTAGTAGCACGCAGGGGGCCGGGAACACTGAAGCTTTCTTT	CASSSTQGAGNTEAFF	TRBD1	TRBV19	TRBJ1-1	16	-
TGTGCCTGGAATAGGGACAGGGAGGGAGAAGCTTTCTTT	CAWNRDREGEAFF	TRBD1	TRBV30	TRBJ1-1	13	-
TGTGCCAGCAGCGTACAGGACAGCCCCCACGAGCAGTACTTC	CASSVQDSPHEQYF	-	TRBV9	TRBJ2-7	14	-
TGTGCCAGCAGCCCTCACCCGGGACAGGGGTCTTCTGGGCAGTATTTT	CASSPHPGQGSSGQYF	TRBD1	TRBV6-2/TRBV6-3	TRBJ2-3	16	-
TGTGCCAGCTCAACTTCGACCGGGACAAGCCTCAAGAACACTGAAGCTTTCTTT	CASSTSTGTSLKNTEAFF	-	TRBV18	TRBJ1-1	18	-
TGTGCCAGTAAACGAACTAGCGGGAGCACAGATACGCAGTATTTT	CASKRTSGSTDTQYF	TRBD2	TRBV19	TRBJ2-3	15	-
TGCAGTGCCAGTGATGGGGGACAGGAACCTAGCAATCAGCCCCAGCATTTT	CSASDGGQEPSNQPQHF	TRBD1	TRBV20-1	TRBJ1-5	17	-
TGTGCCAGCAGCCGAACACAGGGATCTAACGGCTATGGCTACACCTTC	CASSRTQGSNGYGYTF	-	TRBV6-2/TRBV6-3	TRBJ1-2	16	-
TGTGCCAGCAGCTCGGGACTCGCGGGGACCCAGTACTTC	CASSSGLAGTQYF	-	TRBV7-9	TRBJ2-5	13	-
TGTGCCAGCAGTGAAGCGTGGGGAGGCCTCGGGACCCAGCATTTT	CASSEAWGGLGTQHF	-	TRBV6-1	TRBJ1-5	15	-
TGCGCCAGCAGCCAGACCCTTAGCCGGAGTGGAACAGATACGCAGTATTTT	CASSQTLSRSGTDTQYF	-	TRBV4-1	TRBJ2-3	17	-
TGTGCCAGCAGCCGGAGGACGACCGGGGAGCTGTTTTTT	CASSRRTTGELFF	-	TRBV14	TRBJ2-2	13	-
TGTGCCAGCAGCTTAGGGGGGACTAGGAGAGCCAATGAGCAGTTCTTC	CASSLGGTRRANEQFF	TRBD2	TRBV7-3	TRBJ2-1	16	-
TGTGCCAGCAGTCTGGGGCCCGGGACAGGGGTAAAGGGGTCATCGTACGAGCAGTACTTC	CASSLGPGTGVKGSSYEQYF	TRBD1	TRBV28	TRBJ2-7	20	once
TGTGCCAGCAGTTCCCTAGCGGGAGTGGCCAATGAGCAGTTCTTC	CASSSLAGVANEQFF	TRBD2	TRBV27	TRBJ2-1	15	-
TGTGCCAGTAGTAGGTCTAGGGGACAGCTTTACGAGCAGTACTTC	CASSRSRGQLYEQYF	TRBD1	TRBV19	TRBJ2-7	15	-
TGTGCCAGCAGTGAAGCGGGAGGGATCACTGACTATGGCTACACCTTC	CASSEAGGITDYGYTF	-	TRBV6-1	TRBJ1-2	16	-
TGCGCCAGCAGCTCCCGGACAGAGCGGAATGGAAACACCATATATTTT	CASSSRTERNGNTIYF	-	TRBV4-1	TRBJ1-3	16	-
TGTGCCAGCAGCCAACAGGAAGCGGGCCAAGAGACCCAGTACTTC	CASSQQEAGQETQYF	-	TRBV4-2	TRBJ2-5	15	-
TGTGCCAGCAGCTCCCGGGACAGAGAGAACACCGGGGAGCTGTTTTTT	CASSSRDRENTGELFF	TRBD1	TRBV5-6	TRBJ2-2	16	-
TGTGCCAGCAGACCCCTACAGGGTGGTCCGACTGAAGCTTTCTTT	CASRPLQGGPTEAFF	-	TRBV13	TRBJ1-1	15	-
TGTGCCAGCAGTGAAGCCCGGACATTAGGTGCACCCCTCCACTTT	CASSEARTLGAPLHF	-	TRBV2	TRBJ1-6	15	-
TGTGCCAGCAGCTTCCGGGGTGAAAAACTGTTTTTT	CASSFRGEKLFF	-	TRBV7-9	TRBJ1-4	12	-
TGCGCCAGCAGCTTGGTTGAGGGGGATGGCTACACCTTC	CASSLVEGDGYTF	-	TRBV5-1	TRBJ1-2	13	few
TGTGCCAGCAGCCGCCTCTCGGGGAACCGGGCTGGTGAGCAGTTCTTC	CASSRLSGNRAGEQFF	-	TRBV3-1/TRBV3-2	TRBJ2-1	16	-
TGTGCCAGCAGCCACCAAGCGGGAGGGCAAGAGACCCAGTACTTC	CASSHQAGGQETQYF	TRBD2	TRBV5-4	TRBJ2-5	15	-
TGTGCCAGCAGCTTAGTTTCCCAGGGGAGCTATGGCTACACCTTC	CASSLVSQGSYGYTF	-	TRBV7-8	TRBJ1-2	15	once
TGTGCCAGCAGTTTATCCCTACCTGCGAACACTGAAGCTTTCTTT	CASSLSLPANTEAFF	-	TRBV28	TRBJ1-1	15	-
TGTGCCAGCAGCCAATATCTCATGACTAGCGGGGACCAAGAGACCCAGTACTTC	CASSQYLMTSGDQETQYF	TRBD2	TRBV3-1/TRBV3-2	TRBJ2-5	18	-
TGTGCCAGCAGCTTGGAGGCGGGAGGGGAGTACCCCTACAATGAGCAGTTCTTC	CASSLEAGGEYPYNEQFF	TRBD2	TRBV5-4	TRBJ2-1	18	-
TGTGCCAGCAGCAGTAGCGGGAGGGCCGTCAAAAACATTCAGTACTTC	CASSSSGRAVKNIQYF	TRBD2	TRBV11-2	TRBJ2-4	16	few